These 30 T cell receptor beta chains came from one sample sequenced in a study of regulatory T cells in long-lasting Graves disease. MiXCR, applied by TCRdb to the reads, yields one record per CDR3 protein. The sample gives approximately 670 distinct CDR3 sequences, roughly four fifths of which show up once; around 29% is in the top ten. PBMC-extracted RNA yielded the TCR library. This material consisted of peripheral blood mononuclear cells (PBMCs), taken with antithyroid drug treatment, in newly diagnosed or persistent Graves disease (not recorded which). The receptors were sampled from a female donor with Graves disease.

This sequence joins TRBV10-3 and TRBJ1-5; 8 bases agree with TRBD1. The V gene's germline CDR1 is ENHRY and CDR2 SYGVKD. CDR3 length: 17 residues. J lost 1 base, V lost 6 bases, and 11 bases had no gene match. The CDR3 DNA follows: TGTGCCATCAGCCCCACCCAGGGGGCAGAGAGCAATCAGCCCCAGCATTTT. Protein: CAISPTQGAESNQPQHF.

This sequence joins TRBV13 and TRBJ2-7; D is unresolved. CDR1 is PRHDT and CDR2 is FYEKMQ in the germline V gene (reference sequence). Between the trimmed V and J ends, which lost 7 bases and 0 bases, there was a span of 10 bases. The length of the CDR3 is 13 residues. CDR3 DNA sequence: TGTGCCAGCACCCACGGCATCTCCTACGAGCAGTACTTC. Translating it yields CASTHGISYEQYF.

This clonotype was observed once. In DNA form, the CDR3 reads TGTGCCTGGAGTCCTGGGACAGGTTATCAGCCCCAGCATTTT. It codes for CAWSPGTGYQPQHF. The gene calls are TRBV30 and TRBJ1-5; TRBD1 aligns across 8 bases. J gave up 5 bases and V 2 bases, and 5 bases lay outside the gene matches. Looked up from germline, CDR1 is GTSNPN and CDR2 is SVGIG (reference sequence). The CDR3 is 14 residues long.

V and J are TRBV29-1 and TRBJ1-5, with 7 positions matching TRBD1. The CDR3 contains 12 residues. Germline values: CDR1 SQVTM, CDR2 ANQGSEA. Trimming removed 7 bases from V and 4 bases from J; junction bases left unmatched: 4. The CDR3 nucleotides read TGCAGCGATCCGACAGGGAATCAGCCCCAGCATTTT. Its translation is CSDPTGNQPQHF. The whole variable domain, filled in from reference TRBV29-1 and TRBJ1-5, reads SAVISQKPSRDICQRGTSLTIQCQVDSQVTMMFWYRQQPGQSLTLIATANQGSEATYESGFVIDKFPISRPNLTFSTLTVSNMSPEDSSIYLCSDPTGNQPQHFGDGTRLSIL.

The V and J genes are TRBV20-1 and TRBJ2-3; the match to TRBD2 covers 9 bases. This CDR3 region has 16 residues. V was clipped by 0 bases and J by 2 bases; unmatched bases: 6. The germline gives CDR1 DFQATT, CDR2 SNEGSKA (reference sequence). This CDR3 is CSARDWLAGTTDTQYF. DNA of the CDR3: TGCAGTGCTAGAGATTGGCTAGCGGGGACCACAGATACGCAGTATTTT.

The chain uses TRBV12-3 or TRBV12-4 and TRBJ1-2, with no clear D. The CDR3 extends over 13 amino acids. V lost 3 bases, J lost 6 bases, and 11 bases lay in between. The CDR3 DNA is TGTGCCAGCAGTTTTGGAGGAGTGAATGGCTACACCTTC. Translated, it gives CASSFGGVNGYTF.

The chain's CDR3 is CASSDRGYQPQHF. The CDR3 nucleotides are TGTGCCAGCAGTGACAGGGGGTATCAGCCCCAGCATTTT. The V call is TRBV2, the J call TRBJ1-5; 7 bases line up with TRBD1. The CDR3 length is 13 residues. J lost 5 bases, V lost 3 bases, and 1 base had no gene match. In germline, CDR1 is SNHLY, CDR2 FYNNEI. Full variable domain (rest looked up from reference TRBV2 and TRBJ1-5): EPEVTQTPSHQVTQMGQEVILRCVPISNHLYFYWYRQILGQKVEFLVSFYNNEISEKSEIFDDQFSVERPDGSNFTLKIRSTKLEDSAMYFCASSDRGYQPQHFGDGTRLSIL.

This clonotype was detected once. The rearrangement links TRBV29-1 to TRBJ2-3; D gene ambiguous. V lost 7 bases and J lost 2, with 13 bases in between. The CDR3 is made up of 13 amino acids. Germline CDR1 and CDR2: SQVTM and ANQGSEA. The CDR3 region has the DNA TGCAGCGCTGGATGGGTGACCACAGATACGCAGTATTTT. Translated: CSAGWVTTDTQYF.

This clonotype was seen only once. The V and J genes are TRBV28 and TRBJ2-7, with D tentatively TRBD2 (6 bases). The germline gives CDR1 MDHEN, CDR2 SYDVKM. Deletions cut 3 bases from V and 4 bases from J, with 19 bases between. The CDR3 extends over 16 amino acids. The CDR3 is CASSLPTSHPLYEQYF. CDR3 in DNA: TGTGCCAGCAGTTTGCCCACTAGCCACCCACTGTACGAGCAGTACTTC.

A single count supports this clonotype. The chain uses TRBV19 and TRBJ1-1; D is uncertain. Trimming cost V 11 bases and J 5 bases, with 18 bases left between them. Germline CDR1 and CDR2: LNHDA and SQIVND (reference sequence). The CDR3 runs to 13 residues. As DNA, the CDR3 is TGTGCCTCCCAATCGGGAGTAGGGACTGAAGCTTTCTTT. Protein product: CASQSGVGTEAFF.

This clonotype has only one observation. The CDR3 DNA reads as TGTGCCAGCAGCTTAGGGGGCACTCGTAACTATGGCTACACCTTC. This encodes CASSLGGTRNYGYTF. This rearrangement joins TRBV5-4 to TRBJ1-2, with 7 bases fitting TRBD1. V was clipped by 2 bases and J by 1 base; unmatched bases: 5. The CDR3 extends over 15 amino acids. CDR1 is SGHNT and CDR2 is YYREEE in the germline V gene (reference sequence).

V usage is TRBV12-3 or TRBV12-4 and J usage is TRBJ1-5; D not resolved. The CDR3 runs 13 residues. Trimming took 6 bases from V and 4 from J, leaving 10 bases between them. The CDR3 loop reads CASRDTRNQPQHF. CDR3 coding DNA: TGTGCCAGCAGGGATACAAGGAATCAGCCCCAGCATTTT.

The DNA for the CDR3 is TGTGCCAGCTCACCCGGTGTCCCCTCCTCTGGAAACACCATATATTTT. As protein: CASSPGVPSSGNTIYF. The chain combines TRBV18 with TRBJ1-3; D unclear. CDR1 is KGHSH and CDR2 is LQKENI in the germline V gene. Between the trimmed V and J ends, which lost 3 bases and 0 bases, there was a span of 12 bases. The length of the CDR3 is 16 residues.

The rearrangement joins TRBV20-1 to TRBJ2-4, with TRBD1 matching over 12 bases. This CDR3 has 13 amino acids. Germline CDR1 DFQATT, CDR2 SNEGSKA (reference sequence). The J segment lost 8 bases and the V segment lost 5 bases, leaving 4 bases of the junction unmatched. The CDR3 DNA is TGCAGTGCTCCGGGACAGGGGGCCGACATTCAGTACTTC. Translating it yields CSAPGQGADIQYF.

This chain joins TRBV4-1 and TRBJ2-2; D not certain. Germline assignment: CDR1 MGHRA and CDR2 YSYEKL. CDR3 length equals 14 residues. Trimming shortened V by 0 bases and J by 6 bases, and 8 bases separated the two germline ends. For the CDR3, the DNA is TGCGCCAGCAGCCAAGATCATATTCCCGGGGAGCTGTTTTTT. It encodes CASSQDHIPGELFF.

This rearrangement joins TRBV27 to TRBJ2-3, with D tentatively TRBD2 (6 bases). Trimming removed 6 bases from V and 3 bases from J, with 10 bases in between. There are 13 residues in the CDR3. The germline V gene has CDR1 MNHEY and CDR2 SMNVEV (reference sequence). CDR3 sequence: CASREGFTDTQYF. CDR3 coding DNA: TGTGCCAGCAGGGAGGGCTTTACAGATACGCAGTATTTT.

The V call is TRBV24-1, the J call TRBJ2-3; 12 bases are shared with TRBD1. The CDR3 is made up of 18 amino acids. Trimming at V came to 4 bases and at J to 6 bases, leaving 13 bases not matched to a gene. Germline lookup yields CDR1 KGHDR and CDR2 SFDVKD. CDR3 sequence: CATSDPPGQGARGDTQYF. DNA for the CDR3: TGTGCCACCAGTGACCCACCGGGACAGGGGGCGAGGGGGGATACGCAGTATTTT.

The chain combines TRBV6-2 or TRBV6-3 with TRBJ2-3; perhaps TRBD2 as D (5 bases). The CDR3 is made up of 15 amino acids. V was shortened by 2 bases and J by 2 bases, with 11 bases between the two germline ends. Germline V gene lookup returns CDR1 MNHEY and CDR2 SVGEGT. CDR3 nucleotides: TGTGCCAGCAGTTACGAGAGGGTGTCCACAGATACGCAGTATTTT. Translation gives CASSYERVSTDTQYF.

The chain carries TRBV11-1 and TRBJ2-5; 9 bases agree with TRBD1. The CDR3 is 15 amino acids. CDR1 is SGHAT and CDR2 is FQDESV in the germline V gene (reference sequence). The V and J ends lost 8 bases and 5 bases, in that order; junction bases with no gene match: 12. In nucleotides, the CDR3 is TGTGCCAGCGGCCTGTCGGGACAGGGCGGGGAGACCCAGTACTTC. It translates to CASGLSGQGGETQYF. The whole variable domain, filled in from reference TRBV11-1 and TRBJ2-5, reads EAEVAQSPRYKITEKSQAVAFWCDPISGHATLYWYRQILGQGPELLVQFQDESVVDDSQLPKDRFSAERLKGVDSTLKIQPAELGDSAMYLCASGLSGQGGETQYFGPGTRLLVL.

The chain joins TRBV18 to TRBJ1-4; D might be TRBD1 (5 bases). Looked up from germline, CDR1 is KGHSH and CDR2 is LQKENI. Trimming left V 3 bases short and J 5 bases short, with 10 bases between. CDR3 size: 14 residues. Written as DNA, the CDR3 is TGTGCCAGCTCACCCCCGGGACCCAATGAAAAACTGTTTTTT. This translates into CASSPPGPNEKLFF. Based on the CDR3 plus reference TRBV18 and TRBJ1-4, the full variable domain is NAGVMQNPRHLVRRRGQEARLRCSPMKGHSHVYWYRQLPEEGLKFMVYLQKENIIDESGMPKERFSAEFPKEGPSILRIQQVVRGDSAAYFCASSPPGPNEKLFFGSGTQLSVL.

In nucleotides, the CDR3 is TGTGCCAGCAGCCTAGGACGGAAATCTGGAAACACCATATATTTT. Residues: CASSLGRKSGNTIYF. V is TRBV28 and J is TRBJ1-3; D gene ambiguous. The CDR3 is 15 residues long. Germline values: CDR1 MDHEN, CDR2 SYDVKM. The V gene lost 6 bases and the J gene lost 1 base, with 13 bases spanning the gap.

The chain uses TRBV28 and TRBJ2-5; 9 bases are a match to TRBD1. CDR1 is MDHEN, CDR2 SYDVKM, per germline. The V segment lost 5 bases and the J segment 5 bases; nucleotides outside the gene matches: 3. The CDR3 has 13 amino acids. The CDR3: CASSNRGRETQYF. For the CDR3, the DNA is TGTGCCAGCAGTAACAGGGGGCGGGAGACCCAGTACTTC.

The chain uses TRBV20-1 and TRBJ2-5; unclear D gene. The ends were cut back, 0 bases at V and 1 base at J, with 9 bases in the middle. This CDR3 is built from 14 residues. Germline assignment: CDR1 DFQATT and CDR2 SNEGSKA (reference sequence). DNA of the CDR3: TGCAGTGCTAGAGATATCACGGTCCAAGAGACCCAGTACTTC. Protein sequence: CSARDITVQETQYF.

J is TRBJ2-5 and V is TRBV30, with TRBD1 as a possible D gene (6 bases). V gave up 2 bases and J gave up 5 bases, with 9 bases separating them. The germline gives CDR1 GTSNPN, CDR2 SVGIG (reference sequence). The CDR3 runs 12 residues. The CDR3: CAWSIQGETQYF. For the CDR3, the DNA is TGTGCCTGGAGTATTCAGGGGGAGACCCAGTACTTC.

This clonotype was counted only a few times. The J gene is TRBJ2-5, the V gene TRBV10-3; TRBD2 matches at 9 bases. Germline loops: CDR1 ENHRY, CDR2 SYGVKD. The CDR3 is 16 amino acids. V shed 0 bases, J shed 1 base, and the junction held 3 bases outside the gene matches. The CDR3 coding sequence is TGTGCCATCAGTGAGTCTCGAGCGGGAGGCCAAGAGACCCAGTACTTC. Amino acid sequence: CAISESRAGGQETQYF.

This clonotype was seen a few times. This CDR3 is CASTPGSSYNSPLHF. The CDR3 DNA follows: TGTGCCAGCACCCCCGGGAGCTCCTATAATTCACCCCTCCACTTT. V usage is TRBV7-8 and J usage is TRBJ1-6; D not certain. CDR3 length equals 15 residues. The V gene's germline CDR1 is SGHVS and CDR2 FQNEAQ. V dropped 7 bases and J dropped 0 bases, with 10 bases sitting between them. Using reference TRBV7-8 and TRBJ1-6 for the parts outside the CDR3, the full variable domain is GAGVSQSPRYKVAKRGQDVALRCDPISGHVSLFWYQQALGQGPEFLTYFQNEAQLDKSGLPSDRFFAERPEGSVSTLKIQRTQQEDSAVYLCASTPGSSYNSPLHFGNGTRLTVT.

V usage is TRBV4-1 and J usage is TRBJ2-5; maybe TRBD1 (5 bases). This CDR3 has 14 residues. Germline-derived CDR1 and CDR2 are MGHRA and YSYEKL. V was trimmed by 4 bases and J by 4 bases, leaving 13 bases between them. This chain's CDR3 is CASSLERGGETQYF. As DNA, the CDR3 is TGCGCCAGCAGCCTTGAAAGGGGCGGAGAGACCCAGTACTTC.

This clonotype has just one count. V and J are TRBV20-1 and TRBJ2-2; the D is unclear. Germline CDR1 DFQATT, CDR2 SNEGSKA (reference sequence). V was trimmed by 0 bases and J by 4 bases, leaving 6 bases between them. This CDR3 has 13 residues. The chain's CDR3 is CSARDRLTGELFF. The CDR3, as DNA: TGCAGTGCTAGAGATCGCCTCACCGGGGAGCTGTTTTTT.

The chain has TRBV30 and TRBJ2-1, with 9 bases that match TRBD2. The CDR3 consists of 14 residues. Looked up from germline, CDR1 is GTSNPN and CDR2 is SVGIG (reference sequence). V lost 4 bases to trimming and J lost 5 bases; unmatched junction nucleotides: 6. The CDR3 reads CAWNFGGGDNEQFF. CDR3 nucleotide sequence: TGTGCCTGGAATTTTGGCGGGGGGGACAATGAGCAGTTCTTC.

CDR3 in DNA: TGTGCCAGCAGCTTAGGGGCAGATACGCAGTATTTT. Translated, it gives CASSLGADTQYF. This chain joins TRBV11-1 and TRBJ2-3; D is ambiguous. Germline V lookup: CDR1 SGHAT, CDR2 FQDESV (reference sequence). V was shortened by 1 base and J by 4 bases, with 3 bases between the two germline ends. CDR3 length: 12 residues.